These 22 T cell receptor beta chains originate from one sample sequenced in a study of cytomegalovirus exposure and HLA in healthy donors. The table came from immunoSEQ multiplex PCR; TCRdb's copy has only in-frame clones and leaves some out. Of 200,000 to 300,000 clones in the sample, about 90% were seen once. Sequencing was done on a sample of PBMCs. The source is a man between 18 and 35 years old in good health and CMV-seropositive.

The CDR3 loop reads CASSPWTEGDTEAFF. CDR3 nucleotides: TGCGCCAGCAGCCCCTGGACTGAGGGCGACACTGAAGCTTTCTTT. This chain links TRBV5-1 with TRBJ1-1, with D unresolved. Between the trimmed V and J ends, which lost 4 bases and 3 bases, there was a span of 16 bases. The CDR3 is 15 amino acids. Germline V gives CDR1 SGHRS, CDR2 YFSETQ. The full variable domain, in which reference TRBV5-1 and TRBJ1-1 provide the parts outside the CDR3, is KAGVTQTPRYLIKTRGQQVTLSCSPISGHRSVSWYQQTPGQGLQFLFEYFSETQRNKGNFPGRFSGRQFSNSRSEMNVSTLELGDSALYLCASSPWTEGDTEAFFGQGTRLTVV.

The V and J genes are TRBV27 and TRBJ2-7; no clear D. CDR1 and CDR2 from the germline V gene are MNHEY and SMNVEV (reference sequence). The ends were cut back, 5 bases at V and 1 base at J, with 9 bases in the middle. The CDR3 spans 13 residues. The CDR3 loop is CASSPSNSYEQYF. The CDR3 coding sequence is TGTGCCAGCAGTCCTAGTAATTCCTACGAGCAGTACTTC.

The rearrangement links TRBV11-2 to TRBJ2-7; the match to TRBD1 covers 7 bases. The CDR3 has 17 residues. Germline V lookup: CDR1 SGHAT, CDR2 FQNNGV. The V gene end was trimmed by 2 bases and the J gene end by 4 bases; junction bases not matched to a gene: 14. The CDR3 nucleotides read TGTGCCAGCAGCTTAAGGTTTTCCGGGACAGATGGTTACGAGCAGTACTTC. This gives the protein CASSLRFSGTDGYEQYF.

V is TRBV28 and J is TRBJ2-3; D might be TRBD2 (7 bases). From germline, CDR1 is MDHEN and CDR2 SYDVKM. V was clipped by 6 bases and J by 2 bases, with 15 bases between them. The CDR3 is 15 amino acids. CDR3 region: CASRGGGAITDTQYF. The DNA for the CDR3 is TGTGCCAGCAGGGGTGGGGGGGCGATCACAGATACGCAGTATTTT.

The V and J genes are TRBV15 and TRBJ2-7, with 7 bases fitting TRBD1. The V gene end was trimmed by 5 bases and the J gene end by 5 bases; junction bases not matched to a gene: 9. CDR1 and CDR2 (germline): LNHNV, YYDKDF (reference sequence). This CDR3 is 14 amino acids long. The CDR3 here is CATSVRQGLNEQYF. In nucleotides, the CDR3 is TGTGCCACCAGCGTAAGACAGGGATTAAACGAGCAGTACTTC.

CDR3 sequence reads: CASSSIPQGAAYNEQFF. Here the CDR3 DNA reads TGCGCCAGCAGCTCAATTCCCCAGGGGGCAGCCTACAATGAGCAGTTCTTC. The J gene is TRBJ2-1, the V gene TRBV5-1; TRBD1 matches 8 bases. The length of the CDR3 is 17 residues. V gave up 3 bases and J gave up 2 bases; unmatched junction bases: 10. Germline V gives CDR1 SGHRS, CDR2 YFSETQ.

The chain has TRBV11-2 and TRBJ2-7, with D perhaps TRBD2 (5 bases). The CDR3 length is 15 residues. V lost 0 bases and J 3 bases, leaving 12 bases between the germline ends. Germline assignment: CDR1 SGHAT and CDR2 FQNNGV. The CDR3 is CASSLEYGKFYEQYF. DNA for the CDR3: TGTGCCAGCAGCTTAGAATACGGGAAATTCTACGAGCAGTACTTC.

V usage is TRBV2 and J usage is TRBJ2-1, with D possibly TRBD1 on 6 matching bases. Trimming took 0 bases from V and 7 from J, leaving 22 bases between them. CDR1 SNHLY and CDR2 FYNNEI come from the germline V gene. There are 18 residues in the CDR3. The CDR3 nucleotides read TGTGCCAGCAGTGAAGCGCTTCGCAGGGGCAGTCATAAAAATGAGCAGTTCTTC. This codes for CASSEALRRGSHKNEQFF.

Concerning this clone: The sample holds other DNA sequences that translate to the same CDR3. J is TRBJ1-5 and V is TRBV6-1, with a possible D match to TRBD1 (6 bases). The CDR3 runs to 14 residues. The V and J ends lost 7 bases and 2 bases respectively, with 12 bases between them. Germline-derived CDR1 and CDR2 are MNHNS and SASEGT. CDR3 amino acids: CASKDRTGNQPQHF. CDR3 nucleotides: TGTGCCAGCAAAGACAGGACGGGCAATCAGCCCCAGCATTTT.

The V call is TRBV29-1, the J call TRBJ2-5; the D gene could be TRBD1 or TRBD2 (5 bases each). V was shortened by 5 bases and J by 0 bases, with 10 bases between the two germline ends. Per germline, CDR1 SQVTM and CDR2 ANQGSEA. CDR3 length: 13 residues. The CDR3 loop reads CSVSGTDQETQYF. The DNA for the CDR3 is TGCAGCGTTTCCGGGACGGACCAAGAGACCCAGTACTTC.

This clone has only a few counts. This chain joins TRBV25-1 and TRBJ1-2, with D tentatively TRBD1 (6 bases). Germline values: CDR1 MGHDK, CDR2 SYGVNS. Trimming took 8 bases from V and 6 from J, leaving 10 bases between them. This CDR3 region has 11 residues. CDR3 sequence (DNA): TGTGCCAGCCTCGGGGGCGATGGCTACACCTTC. Residues: CASLGGDGYTF.

The rearrangement uses TRBV2 and TRBJ1-1; D gene ambiguous. The germline V gene has CDR1 SNHLY and CDR2 FYNNEI. The CDR3 has 13 amino acids. V was trimmed by 6 bases and J by 1 base, leaving 9 bases between them. As DNA, the CDR3 is TGTGCCAGCAGGAGTGGGGAGAACACTGAAGCTTTCTTT. Its translation is CASRSGENTEAFF.

This chain uses TRBV4-3 with TRBJ1-1, with D maybe TRBD1 (6 bases). The V and J ends lost 4 bases and 5 bases respectively, with 23 bases between them. CDR1 LGHNA and CDR2 YSLEER come from the germline V gene. The CDR3 is 17 residues long. The CDR3 DNA sequence: TGCGCCAGCAGCCCAGGAAGGGGCAGGGGCCTGTGGACTGAAGCTTTCTTT. Residues: CASSPGRGRGLWTEAFF.

The chain uses TRBV28 and TRBJ1-2; no definite D call. This CDR3 is built from 12 residues. V was pared by 2 bases and J by 10 bases, with 11 bases between. Germline V lookup: CDR1 MDHEN, CDR2 SYDVKM. The CDR3 DNA follows: TGTGCCAGCAGTTTAACTCAAGCAGCCTACACCTTC. Its translation: CASSLTQAAYTF.

The chain employs TRBV7-8 and TRBJ1-2; maybe TRBD1 (6 bases). The CDR3 contains 14 residues. From germline, CDR1 is SGHVS and CDR2 FQNEAQ. Trimming took 0 bases from V and 5 from J, leaving 10 bases between them. The DNA for the CDR3 is TGTGCCAGCAGCTTAGCTAGGACAGATTATGGCTACACCTTC. Its protein is CASSLARTDYGYTF.

This chain links TRBV30 with TRBJ1-2; D gene unclear. This CDR3 is 13 amino acids long. The ends were cut back, 2 bases at V and 1 base at J, with 8 bases in the middle. CDR1 is GTSNPN, CDR2 SVGIG, per germline (reference sequence). The CDR3 region has the DNA TGTGCCTGGAGTTCTGGGAGTAACTATGGCTACACCTTC. The encoded protein is CAWSSGSNYGYTF.

This chain uses TRBV19 with TRBJ2-1; TRBD2 agrees at 12 bases. CDR1 and CDR2 from the germline V gene are LNHDA and SQIVND (reference sequence). CDR3 size: 18 residues. V lost 6 bases, J lost 4 bases, and 13 bases stayed unmatched. The CDR3 is CASRQMGLAGGPYNEQFF. CDR3 coding DNA: TGTGCCAGTAGACAAATGGGGCTAGCGGGAGGGCCTTACAATGAGCAGTTCTTC.

The chain carries TRBV7-6 and TRBJ2-3; 15 bases align to TRBD2. The germline V gene encodes CDR1 SGHVS and CDR2 FNYEAQ. V lost 4 bases to trimming and J lost 7 bases; unmatched junction nucleotides: 6. The CDR3 runs 16 residues. CDR3: CASSWTSGRGVNTQYF. CDR3 DNA: TGTGCCAGCAGCTGGACTAGCGGGAGGGGCGTGAATACGCAGTATTTT.

This clone was counted once. This rearrangement joins TRBV7-9 to TRBJ1-1; 10 bases are a match to TRBD1. Germline V gives CDR1 SEHNR, CDR2 FQNEAQ (reference sequence). The CDR3 extends over 17 amino acids. V lost 3 bases, J lost 2 bases, and 9 bases stayed unmatched. The CDR3 region is CASSFDRDRGYNTEAFF. The CDR3 region has the DNA TGTGCCAGCAGCTTTGACCGGGACAGGGGATATAACACTGAAGCTTTCTTT.

This chain connects TRBV7-9 to TRBJ1-1, with 9 bases fitting TRBD1. The trim removed 3 bases at V and 11 bases at J, leaving 1 base unmatched. In germline, CDR1 is SEHNR, CDR2 FQNEAQ (reference sequence). This CDR3 is 11 amino acids long. The CDR3 DNA reads as TGTGCCAGCAGCTTCGGACAGGGGGCTTTCTTT. Its translation: CASSFGQGAFF.

The chain uses TRBV6-1 and TRBJ2-1, with 7 bases matching TRBD1. The CDR3 has 17 residues. Germline V gene lookup returns CDR1 MNHNS and CDR2 SASEGT. V was pared by 4 bases and J by 0 bases, with 9 bases of the junction left unmatched. This CDR3 is CASSGWDSPASYNEQFF. In DNA form, the CDR3 reads TGTGCCAGCAGTGGATGGGACAGCCCGGCCTCCTACAATGAGCAGTTCTTC.

This clone showed up just a few times. This chain uses TRBV1 with TRBJ1-5. TRBV1 is tagged as a pseudogene. The CDR3 length is 11 residues. The CDR3 protein is CTSTSNQPQHF. Written as DNA, the CDR3 is TGCACCAGCACCTCAAATCAGCCCCAGCATTTT.